Listed below are T cell receptor beta chains from one sample, sequenced in a study of CD8 T cells in Susac syndrome. One entry per CDR3 protein, called by TCRdb with MiXCR from the immunoSEQ multiplex PCR reads. The sample contains about 210,000 distinct CDR3 sequences, 90% to 95% of which appear only once. Specimen: CD4+ T cells from PBMCs. The receptors were sampled from a human donor in good health. The CDR3 runs from the conserved cysteine through the conserved F or W. Fields, in order: V gene, J gene, D gene, CDR3 protein. A D gene is named only where the DNA matches it firmly.

TRBV29-1,TRBJ2-3,TRBD1,CSVAGQGVGFTDTQYF
TRBV15,TRBJ1-2,.,CATSGTGIYGYTF
TRBV5-6,TRBJ1-2,.,CASSLFTGYTF
TRBV7-9,TRBJ2-7,TRBD1,CASNPGSGQGYEQYF
TRBV5-1,TRBJ2-3,.,CASSEETGEFTQYF
TRBV7-9,TRBJ1-4,.,CAARRQNDEKLFF
TRBV6-5,TRBJ2-2,.,CASKGVGGGTGELFF
TRBV27,TRBJ1-5,.,CASSLGGGGNQPQHF
TRBV5-4,TRBJ1-1,.,CASSKQEANTEAFF
TRBV29-1,TRBJ1-2,TRBD1,CSVQGESYGYTF
TRBV3-1,TRBJ2-1,.,CASSPPGGSYNEQFF
TRBV2,TRBJ2-5,.,CASSDNFETQYF
TRBV29-1,TRBJ2-1,TRBD2,CSADGGGLREQFF
TRBV20-1,TRBJ2-7,TRBD1,CSAGRTGGRGQYF
TRBV7-9,TRBJ2-3,.,CASSGGLKGDTQYF
TRBV6-5,TRBJ1-2,TRBD1,CASRGQEHTNYGYTF
TRBV5-4,TRBJ2-5,.,CASSLTRQGGLETQYF
TRBV2,TRBJ2-2,.,CASSATGPGELFF
TRBV3-1,TRBJ2-2,TRBD2,CASSEGLAGTGELFF
TRBV27,TRBJ1-1,.,CASSLPGNTEAFF
TRBV3-1,TRBJ2-7,.,CASSHGGAYEQYF
TRBV10-3,TRBJ2-5,TRBD1,CAIRVTGSGQETQYF
TRBV27,TRBJ2-1,.,CASSLWGRRINEQFF
TRBV9,TRBJ2-3,.,CASAQSTDTQYF
TRBV12-3/TRBV12-4,TRBJ1-5,.,CASSPHEGNQPQHF
TRBV28,TRBJ2-3,TRBD1,CASSPDRAPTDTQYF